This passage covers 15 T cell receptor beta chains from one sample sequenced in a study of blood T cell repertoires in COVID-19. Method: immunoSEQ multiplex PCR; TCRdb's copy keeps in-frame clones and lacks some. The sample lists 100,000 to 150,000 clones, roughly four fifths occurring once. Sequencing was carried out using peripheral blood. The receptors shown here come from a man aged 25-45 years with COVID-19, enrolled during active disease.

The gene calls are TRBV6-6 and TRBJ1-1; possibly TRBD1 for D (6 bases). With 2 bases removed from V and 5 bases from J, the gap between germline ends came to 12 bases. CDR1 MNHNY and CDR2 SVGAGI come from the germline V gene (reference sequence). This CDR3 is built from 14 residues. CDR3 protein: CASSYQPGETEAFF. CDR3 nucleotide sequence: TGTGCCAGCAGTTACCAGCCAGGGGAGACTGAAGCTTTCTTT.

The CDR3: CASSFRTSSYEQYF. In DNA form, the CDR3 reads TGTGCCAGCAGCTTTAGGACTAGTTCCTACGAGCAGTACTTC. The rearrangement links TRBV11-1 to TRBJ2-7; 7 nucleotides align to TRBD2. J lost 1 base, V lost 3 bases, and 3 bases had no gene match. The V gene's germline CDR1 is SGHAT and CDR2 FQDESV (reference sequence). The CDR3 is made up of 14 amino acids.

The chain combines TRBV15 with TRBJ2-5, with D possibly matching TRBD1 (5 bases). This CDR3 contains 15 residues. Germline lookup yields CDR1 LNHNV and CDR2 YYDKDF (reference sequence). V lost 4 bases, J lost 1 base, and 13 bases lay in between. The CDR3 reads CATSIEAQGQETQYF. CDR3 sequence (DNA): TGTGCCACCAGCATCGAAGCCCAGGGCCAAGAGACCCAGTACTTC.

This clone showed up just once. This rearrangement joins TRBV11-2 to TRBJ2-1, with 10 bases lining up with TRBD2. This CDR3 has 18 residues. Germline V CDR1 and CDR2: SGHAT, FQNNGV. After removal of 5 bases from V and 5 bases from J, the junction contained 15 bases not matched to a gene. This CDR3 is CASSPRLAGASPHNEQFF. DNA of the CDR3: TGTGCCAGCAGCCCTAGGCTAGCGGGAGCCTCCCCCCACAATGAGCAGTTCTTC.

The gene calls are TRBV28 and TRBJ1-5, with D perhaps matching TRBD1 (6 bases). The length of the CDR3 is 13 residues. V lost 8 bases to trimming and J lost 4 bases, with 12 bases between them. The germline V gene encodes CDR1 MDHEN and CDR2 SYDVKM. Written as DNA, the CDR3 is TGTGCCAGCGCACAGGGTTGGAATCAGCCCCAGCATTTT. This translates into CASAQGWNQPQHF.

The chain uses TRBV14 and TRBJ2-1; possibly TRBD2 for D (6 bases). This CDR3 is 13 amino acids long. Germline CDR1 is SGHDN and CDR2 is FVKESK. The V end lost 4 bases, the J end lost 6 bases, and 10 bases lay between the germline ends. The CDR3: CASSPGTVNEQFF. In DNA, the CDR3 is TGTGCCAGCAGCCCCGGGACTGTCAATGAGCAGTTCTTC.

The rearrangement uses TRBV19 and TRBJ2-7, with 8 bases aligning to TRBD1. The V gene's germline CDR1 is LNHDA and CDR2 SQIVND (reference sequence). V lost 7 bases, J lost 6 bases, and 11 bases stayed unmatched. This CDR3 region has 14 residues. The CDR3 nucleotides read TGTGCCAGTATGCCTCGGACAGGGATGTTCGAGCAGTACTTC. Protein sequence: CASMPRTGMFEQYF.

This clone has a handful of counts. This chain joins TRBV10-3 and TRBJ2-3; D is perhaps TRBD2 (6 bases). Trimming took off 2 bases at V and 4 bases at J, with 16 bases between the two ends. This CDR3 has 16 amino acids. CDR1 and CDR2 (germline): ENHRY, SYGVKD. The chain's CDR3 is CAISEVRGIGADTQYF. For the CDR3, the DNA is TGTGCCATCAGTGAGGTTCGGGGGATCGGAGCAGATACGCAGTATTTT.

CDR3 nucleotides: TGTGCCAGCAGTTTAGGAGAGAACACTGAAGCTTTCTTT. It encodes CASSLGENTEAFF. The V and J genes are TRBV28 and TRBJ1-1; D ambiguous. CDR3 length equals 13 residues. The V and J ends lost 2 bases and 1 base respectively, with 5 bases between them. Looked up from germline, CDR1 is MDHEN and CDR2 is SYDVKM.

The rearrangement joins TRBV7-8 to TRBJ1-2; no clear D. The V end was cut by 5 bases, the J end by 0 bases, with 13 bases between. Germline V CDR1 and CDR2: SGHVS, FQNEAQ. The CDR3 totals 15 residues. The CDR3 region has the DNA TGTGCCAGCAGCAAGGCGGCCGTCGCTAACTATGGCTACACCTTC. As protein: CASSKAAVANYGYTF.

The genes are TRBV5-1 and TRBJ1-6, with D possibly matching TRBD1 (5 bases). V was shortened by 6 bases and J by 5 bases, with 6 bases between the two germline ends. Looked up from germline, CDR1 is SGHRS and CDR2 is YFSETQ. The length of the CDR3 is 12 residues. In DNA, the CDR3 is TGCGCCAGCAAAGGGGATAATTCACCCCTCCACTTT. Amino acid sequence: CASKGDNSPLHF.

The chain uses TRBV19 and TRBJ2-1; 12 nucleotides agree with TRBD2. This CDR3 comprises 14 residues. Trimming at V came to 3 bases and at J to 9 bases, leaving 3 bases not matched to a gene. Germline loops: CDR1 LNHDA, CDR2 SQIVND (reference sequence). CDR3 loop: CASSMRLAGVEQFF. CDR3 coding DNA: TGTGCCAGTAGTATGAGACTAGCGGGAGTTGAGCAGTTCTTC.

This chain connects TRBV29-1 to TRBJ2-1; 9 nucleotides line up with TRBD1. CDR1 SQVTM and CDR2 ANQGSEA come from the germline V gene. This CDR3 spans 13 amino acids. V was clipped by 4 bases and J by 6 bases; unmatched bases: 4. DNA of the CDR3: TGCAGCGTTGTGAGACAGGGGGTCAATGAGCAGTTCTTC. Protein product: CSVVRQGVNEQFF.

This clone was seen a single time. The CDR3: CASSPPPGLGGSGELFF. CDR3 bases: TGCGCCAGCAGCCCCCCTCCCGGTCTAGGAGGATCCGGGGAGCTGTTTTTT. The rearrangement joins TRBV4-3 to TRBJ2-2, with a possible D match to TRBD2 (5 bases). CDR1 is LGHNA and CDR2 is YSLEER in the germline V gene. The CDR3 runs to 17 residues. V lost 4 bases and J 6 bases, leaving 21 bases between the germline ends.

The J gene is TRBJ2-3, the V gene TRBV15, with D possibly matching TRBD1 (6 bases). Trimming cost V 1 base and J 2 bases, with 13 bases left between them. The CDR3 extends over 16 amino acids. Germline values: CDR1 LNHNV, CDR2 YYDKDF (reference sequence). The CDR3 loop is CATSRGTGLDTDTQYF. The CDR3, as DNA: TGTGCCACCAGCAGAGGAACAGGGCTTGACACAGATACGCAGTATTTT.